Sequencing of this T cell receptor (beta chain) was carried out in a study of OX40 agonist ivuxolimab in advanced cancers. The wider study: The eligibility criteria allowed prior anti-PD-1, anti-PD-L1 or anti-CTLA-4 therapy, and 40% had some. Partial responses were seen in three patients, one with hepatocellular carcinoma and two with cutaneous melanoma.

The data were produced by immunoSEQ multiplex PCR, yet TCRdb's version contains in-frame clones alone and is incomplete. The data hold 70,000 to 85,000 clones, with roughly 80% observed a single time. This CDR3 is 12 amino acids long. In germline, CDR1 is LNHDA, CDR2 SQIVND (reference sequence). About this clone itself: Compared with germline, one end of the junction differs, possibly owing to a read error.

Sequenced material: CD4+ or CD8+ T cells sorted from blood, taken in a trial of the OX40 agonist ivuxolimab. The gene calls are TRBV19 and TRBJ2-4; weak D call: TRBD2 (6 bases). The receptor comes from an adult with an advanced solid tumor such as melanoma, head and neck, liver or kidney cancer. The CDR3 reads CASSIVGGVLDF. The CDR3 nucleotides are TGTGCCAGTAGTATAGTAGGCGGGGTTTTGGACTTC.